This T cell receptor beta chain is from a study of cytomegalovirus exposure and HLA in healthy donors. Study results and caveats: Excluded: some indistinguishable V segments such as TRBV6-2 and TRBV6-3. Rare TCR sequences predominated, though certain public TCRs were found in many donors.

To note about this clone: No antigen is known for it.

Germline CDR1 PRHDT, CDR2 FYEKMQ (reference sequence). The CDR3 length is 13 residues. V lost 1 base and J lost 7, with 10 bases in between. Every donor was a healthy person donating bone marrow. Unrecorded immune exposures were likely, despite nominal health at sampling. PCR involved 60 Vbeta and 13 Jbeta primers. Assay used: immunoSEQ multiplex PCR; TCRdb lists only in-frame clones, some missing. The table includes around 170,000 clones, around 73% detected once. The source is a male donor in good health and CMV-seronegative. This chain connects TRBV13 to TRBJ1-2; no firm D call. Sample: PBMCs. The CDR3 DNA follows: TGTGCCAGCAGCTTAGCGTACGAGGGTGGCTACACCTTC. Translation gives CASSLAYEGGYTF.